This T cell receptor (beta chain) was identified in a study of T-cell memory formation after mild COVID-19. Findings and caveats of the study: Proof of SARS-CoV-2 specificity was absent for the second-wave clones that crested on day 37. Of the contracting clones, CD4+ ones lay mainly in CM and EM, and CD8+ ones in EMRA.

Via MiXCR, TCRdb re-called the 5' RACE reads, giving one row per CDR3 protein. The sample includes about 470,000 distinct CDR3 sequences, around a quarter seen only once; the top ten take approximately 13%. Germline loops: CDR1 KGHDR, CDR2 SFDVKD. V lost 3 bases and J lost 6, with 19 bases in between. The CDR3 consists of 16 residues. This clonotype occurred a few times. Its specificity is unknown. The sequence derives from an adult woman who had mild COVID-19 (a few samples of this study predate the infection). Cell type and time point are not known. This sequence joins TRBV24-1 and TRBJ1-2; a possible D gene is TRBD1 (5 bases). Sequencing was done on a sample of PBMCs or a T cell subset sorted from them (not recorded which). The CDR3 sequence: CATSDPLRRAGDGYTF. The CDR3 DNA follows: TGTGCCACCAGTGATCCCCTCCGTCGGGCGGGGGATGGCTACACCTTC.